What follows are 9 T cell receptor beta chains derived from one specimen sequenced in a study of response to subunit inactivated influenza vaccine. TCRdb re-called the RT-PCR reads through MiXCR, storing one row per CDR3 protein. The data show under 850,000 distinct CDR3 sequences, less than 20% seen once. The sample was PBMCs from blood, taken around 5 days after vaccination. The receptor source for this set is a man aged 50 to 59 who received an inactivated influenza vaccine.

The rearrangement uses TRBV6-1 and TRBJ2-5; D is possibly TRBD1 or TRBD2 (5 bases each). Trimming shortened V by 5 bases and J by 5 bases, and 18 bases separated the two germline ends. CDR3 length equals 15 residues. Germline V gene data show CDR1 as MNHNS and CDR2 as SASEGT. CDR3 protein: CASSLLGGRVETQYF. The CDR3 nucleotides are TGTGCCAGCAGTCTTCTAGGAGGCAGGGTCGAGACCCAGTACTTC.

This clonotype was detected ten times or more. The genes are TRBV29-1 and TRBJ2-1; 9 positions match TRBD1. V gave up 8 bases and J gave up 4 bases; unmatched junction bases: 6. This CDR3 region has 13 residues. Looked up from germline, CDR1 is SQVTM and CDR2 is ANQGSEA. In DNA, the CDR3 is TGCAGCTCCGGGACAGGGCGATACAATGAGCAGTTCTTC. This translates into CSSGTGRYNEQFF.

The chain couples TRBV16 to TRBJ2-7; TRBD2 matches 8 bases. Germline loops: CDR1 KGHSY, CDR2 FQNENV. Trimming at V came to 0 bases and at J to 12 bases, leaving 7 bases not matched to a gene. The CDR3 sequence is 13 residues long. CDR3 loop: CASSQSEPGGTYF. DNA for the CDR3: TGTGCCAGCAGCCAATCGGAACCGGGGGGGACGTACTTC.

This clonotype came up a few times. The rearrangement uses TRBV14 and TRBJ2-7; no clear D. Trimming pared 1 base from V and 6 bases from J, leaving 4 bases between. The length of the CDR3 is 11 residues. Germline V gives CDR1 SGHDN, CDR2 FVKESK. The DNA of the CDR3 is TGTGCCAGCAGCCAAGTGCGCGAGCAGTACTTC. It is translated as CASSQVREQYF.

This clonotype has only a few counts. V and J are TRBV10-3 and TRBJ2-1; TRBD2 aligns across 11 bases. The junction had 3 bases not matched to a gene; V was cut back by 4 bases and J by 4 bases. The germline gives CDR1 ENHRY, CDR2 SYGVKD. The CDR3 extends over 15 amino acids. CDR3 sequence: CAISGGTSGYNEQFF. For the CDR3, the DNA is TGTGCCATCAGTGGCGGGACTAGCGGTTACAATGAGCAGTTCTTC.

The gene calls are TRBV12-3 or TRBV12-4 and TRBJ2-3, with TRBD1 identical over 12 bases. The CDR3 runs 16 residues. The ends lost 5 bases at V and 4 bases at J; junction bases unmatched: 7. DNA of the CDR3: TGTGCCAGCAGTGGAGGGGACAGGGGGCTATCAGATACGCAGTATTTT. It is translated as CASSGGDRGLSDTQYF.

This clonotype was detected a few times. The chain combines TRBV9 with TRBJ2-7, with TRBD1 as a possible D gene (6 bases). The CDR3 consists of 12 residues. CDR1 SGDLS and CDR2 YYNGEE come from the germline V gene. Trimming pared 4 bases from V and 7 bases from J, leaving 12 bases between. CDR3 DNA sequence: TGTGCCAGCAGCCAGGGGACGAGGGAGCAGTACTTC. Its translation is CASSQGTREQYF. The full variable domain, with the rest looked up from reference TRBV9 and TRBJ2-7, is DSGVTQTPKHLITATGQRVTLRCSPRSGDLSVYWYQQSLDQGLQFLIQYYNGEERAKGNILERFSAQQFPDLHSELNLSSLELGDSALYFCASSQGTREQYFGPGTRLTVT.

The chain is built from TRBV28 and TRBJ2-3; a weak D match, TRBD1 (6 bases). CDR3 length equals 13 residues. The V end was cut by 6 bases, the J end by 8 bases, with 15 bases between. The germline V gene has CDR1 MDHEN and CDR2 SYDVKM. The CDR3 is CASRQGFEVTQYF. CDR3 nucleotide sequence: TGTGCCAGCAGACAGGGTTTCGAAGTTACGCAGTATTTT.

This clonotype was picked up a small number of times. The chain couples TRBV5-1 to TRBJ2-2; TRBD1 is a possible D gene (6 bases). The CDR3 is 18 amino acids. V was cut by 6 bases and J by 2 bases, with 23 bases left in between. The germline V gene encodes CDR1 SGHRS and CDR2 YFSETQ. CDR3 sequence (DNA): TGCGCCAGCACCCTTACCCTGACACTACAGGGAAACACCGGGGAGCTGTTTTTT. Translated: CASTLTLTLQGNTGELFF.